This T cell receptor beta chain was documented in a study of T cells in Graves' hyperthyroidism and ophthalmopathy. Germline assignment: CDR1 ENHRY and CDR2 SYGVKD. V was clipped by 6 bases and J by 1 base, with 12 bases between them. The length of the CDR3 is 14 residues. This clonotype was counted only a few times. Because it lacks the conserved phenylalanine or tryptophan at the end, this CDR3 is likely a read error. TCR beta CDR3 sequences were amplified from RNA transcripts. A first-round RT-PCR of the TCR CDR3 used the HTBI primer set. TCRdb re-derived calls from the multiplex PCR reads in MiXCR, one entry per CDR3 protein. Found here are 300,000 to 450,000 distinct CDR3 sequences, about 13% of them singletons; the top ten hold around 20%.

Material: blood. The chain combines TRBV10-3 with TRBJ1-2; D may be TRBD1 (5 bases). The receptor comes from a man aged 30-40 years with Graves' hyperthyroidism that later progressed to Graves' ophthalmopathy. The DNA for the CDR3 is TGTGCCATCAGCCACAGGAGCTTTAACTATGGCTACACCCTC. Translation gives CAISHRSFNYGYTL.